The 4 T cell receptor beta chains below come from one sample, sequenced in a study of CD8 T cells in Susac syndrome (dated by TCRdb to between 2018 and 2021). The method was the immunoSEQ multiplex PCR assay. RNA was extracted using the RNeasy kit, and roughly 0.5 to 1 microgram was reverse transcribed with random hexamers. Clones were called with MiXCR by TCRdb after fastp trimmed the public reads at Q25, and only in-frame beta chains were retained. Identical CDR3 protein sequences are pooled into one entry, listed with their most common genes and DNA. In this sample the table shows about 120,000 distinct CDR3 sequences, around 90% of which occur a single time. The ten top clones hold about 0.14% of the sample. Sequencing was done on a sample of CD4+ T cells from PBMCs. These receptors originate from a human donor in good health.

This clonotype was observed a few times. The chain employs TRBV3-1 and TRBJ2-7, with 7 bases aligning to TRBD1. Germline V CDR1 and CDR2: LGHDT, YNNKEL (reference sequence). J lost 3 bases, V lost 4 bases, and 9 bases had no gene match. This CDR3 has 15 amino acids. The CDR3 coding sequence is TGTGCCAGCAGCCCGGAGACAGGGATCAACTACGAGCAGTACTTC. It yields the protein CASSPETGINYEQYF.

In nucleotides, the CDR3 is TGTGCCAGTCTGCCTCCGGGACTAGGGGGGAGGAATGAGCAGTTCTTC. Its translation is CASLPPGLGGRNEQFF. The chain combines TRBV19 with TRBJ2-1, with 8 bases fitting TRBD2. There are 16 residues in the CDR3. Germline loops: CDR1 LNHDA, CDR2 SQIVND (reference sequence). V dropped 8 bases and J dropped 7; count of bases not matched to a gene: 16.

The chain has TRBV7-2 and TRBJ2-1; 7 nucleotides match TRBD2. V lost 8 bases, J lost 4 bases, and 11 bases stayed unmatched. Germline values: CDR1 SGHTA, CDR2 FQGNSA. The CDR3 has 15 residues. CDR3 bases: TGTGCCAGCGCCCGCGGGGAGGGACGTTACAATGAGCAGTTCTTC. Its translation is CASARGEGRYNEQFF.

The chain combines TRBV25-1 with TRBJ1-2, with D possibly TRBD1 on 5 matching bases. The V end was cut by 3 bases, the J end by 0 bases, with 8 bases between. This CDR3 comprises 14 residues. CDR1 and CDR2 from the germline V gene are MGHDK and SYGVNS. The CDR3 protein is CASSEAGSNYGYTF. Here the CDR3 DNA reads TGTGCCAGCAGTGAGGCAGGGTCTAACTATGGCTACACCTTC.